This T cell receptor (beta chain) derives from a study of regulatory T cells in long-lasting Graves disease. Arm-PCR with iRepertoire HTBI primers amplified the CDR3 regions for these TCR beta libraries. In TCRdb, the multiplex PCR reads were re-called with MiXCR into one record per CDR3 protein. The repertoire holds 400,000 to 500,000 distinct CDR3 sequences, with under 15% as singletons. This clonotype has just one count. Its antigen remains unidentified. Study-level findings and limits: A limited number of samples was an acknowledged limitation.

Sample time point: newly diagnosed GD, antithyroid drugs for less than 3 months. Generation of the TCR library employed RNA extracted from PBMCs. Tubes containing EDTA received roughly 9 milliliters of drawn peripheral blood. Germline values: CDR1 SGHDN, CDR2 FVKESK. This CDR3 comprises 16 residues. The J segment lost 4 bases and the V segment lost 5 bases, leaving 9 bases of the junction unmatched. This sample was also put to use in a study of T cells in Graves' hyperthyroidism and ophthalmopathy.

This sample comprised peripheral blood mononuclear cells (PBMCs), obtained at new diagnosis, from a patient treated with antithyroid drugs. This clonotype was obtained from a woman in her 30s with Graves disease. The V call is TRBV14, the J call TRBJ2-2; 8 nucleotides align to TRBD2. The chain's CDR3 is CASSVLGLVGTGELFF. In DNA, the CDR3 is TGTGCCAGCAGCGTACTGGGACTAGTAGGCACCGGGGAGCTGTTTTTT.